What follows are 18 T cell receptor beta chains derived from one specimen sequenced in a study of response to subunit inactivated influenza vaccine. TCRdb independently ran MiXCR on the RT-PCR reads; one entry per CDR3 protein. In the table there are 500,000 to 600,000 distinct CDR3 sequences, about 8% of which are singletons. The specimen comprised PBMCs from blood, sampled approximately 25 months after vaccination. The receptors here all came from a man between 50 and 69 years old who received an inactivated influenza vaccine.

The chain recombines TRBV12-3 or TRBV12-4 with TRBJ1-1, with 11 bases fitting TRBD1. CDR3 length: 15 residues. The junction had 6 bases not matched to a gene; V was cut back by 5 bases and J by 4 bases. The CDR3 region is CASSPRTGGLTEAFF. As DNA, the CDR3 is TGTGCCAGCAGTCCTCGGACAGGGGGCCTCACTGAAGCTTTCTTT.

The chain is built from TRBV11-1 and TRBJ2-3; 10 bases match TRBD2. Germline V gives CDR1 SGHAT, CDR2 FQDESV (reference sequence). CDR3 length: 19 residues. Trimming removed 4 bases from V and 2 bases from J; junction bases left unmatched: 15. CDR3 coding DNA: TGTGCCAGCAGCTCAACCTTCCAGGTAGCGGGAGGATCCACAGATACGCAGTATTTT. Encoded protein: CASSSTFQVAGGSTDTQYF.

This clonotype was found many times. The chain links TRBV6-5 to TRBJ2-2, with 10 positions matching TRBD2. Per germline, CDR1 MNHEY and CDR2 SVGAGI. The CDR3 extends over 17 amino acids. J gave up 3 bases and V 0 bases, and 4 bases lay outside the gene matches. The CDR3 sequence: CASSYSSSGRYTGELFF. DNA of the CDR3: TGTGCCAGCAGTTACTCGAGTAGCGGGAGGTACACCGGGGAGCTGTTTTTT.

This clonotype turned up a few times. This CDR3 is CASSLGPQSVGNQPQHF. CDR3 in DNA: TGTGCCAGCAGCTTAGGCCCGCAGAGTGTAGGCAATCAGCCCCAGCATTTT. V gene TRBV7-6 combines with J gene TRBJ1-5; D gene ambiguous. This CDR3 contains 17 residues. The V end lost 1 base, the J end lost 2 bases, and 15 bases lay between the germline ends. Germline assignment: CDR1 SGHVS and CDR2 FNYEAQ. Drawing the rest from reference TRBV7-6 and TRBJ1-5, the complete variable domain is GAGVSQSPRYKVTKRGQDVALRCDPISGHVSLYWYRQALGQGPEFLTYFNYEAQQDKSGLPNDRFSAERPEGSISTLTIQRTEQRDSAMYRCASSLGPQSVGNQPQHFGDGTRLSIL.

This clonotype has at least ten counts. The V and J genes are TRBV29-1 and TRBJ2-3; D unclear. The CDR3 consists of 14 residues. Germline CDR1 SQVTM, CDR2 ANQGSEA. Trimming took 1 base from V and 8 from J, leaving 16 bases between them. The chain's CDR3 is CSVEGGRSVGTQYF. DNA of the CDR3: TGCAGCGTTGAAGGGGGTCGCAGCGTAGGTACGCAGTATTTT.

This clonotype was observed many times. The CDR3 reads CASRPVLNTEAFF. CDR3 nucleotide sequence: TGTGCCAGCAGACCCGTGCTGAACACTGAAGCTTTCTTT. V and J are TRBV12-3 or TRBV12-4 and TRBJ1-1; D gene unclear. V lost 6 bases and J 0 bases, leaving 8 bases between the germline ends. The CDR3 extends over 13 amino acids.

This chain links TRBV6-1 with TRBJ1-2; weak D call: TRBD1 (6 bases). The CDR3 totals 14 residues. CDR1 is MNHNS and CDR2 is SASEGT in the germline V gene. V lost 6 bases, J lost 7 bases, and 18 bases lay in between. Written as DNA, the CDR3 is TGTGCCAGCAGCCCCCGCACAGGGACTGGTGGCTACACCTTC. Amino acid sequence: CASSPRTGTGGYTF.

The table lists this clonotype with a few counts. The chain carries TRBV6-2 or TRBV6-3 and TRBJ1-4, with D unresolved. Germline CDR1 MNHEY, CDR2 SVGEGT. Trimming shortened V by 6 bases and J by 8 bases, and 25 bases separated the two germline ends. The CDR3 spans 17 residues. CDR3 sequence reads: CASRDDIRALKPEKLFF. The CDR3 DNA reads TGTGCCAGCAGAGACGACATAAGGGCGTTGAAACCCGAAAAACTGTTTTTT.

The V and J genes are TRBV19 and TRBJ2-6, with a weak D call TRBD1 (5 bases). Trimming left V 2 bases short and J 0 bases short, with 20 bases between. Germline CDR1 is LNHDA and CDR2 is SQIVND (reference sequence). The CDR3 spans 20 residues. The DNA of the CDR3 is TGTGCCAGTAGTATAAAAGGGCCGGACATCCTCAGCTCTGGGGCCAACGTCCTGACTTTC. As protein: CASSIKGPDILSSGANVLTF.

At least ten counts were recorded for this clonotype. V gene TRBV2 combines with J gene TRBJ2-2, with D uncertain. In germline, CDR1 is SNHLY, CDR2 FYNNEI. The CDR3 sequence is 13 residues long. V lost 5 bases and J 2 bases, leaving 6 bases between the germline ends. The CDR3 loop reads CASSISNTGELFF. The CDR3 DNA is TGTGCCAGCAGTATCAGCAACACCGGGGAGCTGTTTTTT.

Ten or more counts support this clonotype. CDR3 nucleotides: TGCGCCAGCAGCCCGGGACAGGGCGGTACTGAAGCTTTCTTT. It encodes CASSPGQGGTEAFF. The chain carries TRBV5-1 and TRBJ1-1; 9 bases agree with TRBD1. The ends lost 4 bases at V and 5 bases at J; junction bases unmatched: 6. The CDR3 is made up of 14 amino acids. CDR1 and CDR2 from the germline V gene are SGHRS and YFSETQ.

This clonotype was counted many times. The rearrangement uses TRBV19 and TRBJ1-5, with D possibly TRBD1 on 5 matching bases. This CDR3 has 16 amino acids. Germline-derived CDR1 and CDR2 are LNHDA and SQIVND (reference sequence). Trimming shortened V by 0 bases and J by 4 bases, and 13 bases separated the two germline ends. The CDR3 sequence is CASSIDRPRGNQPQHF. CDR3 coding DNA: TGTGCCAGTAGTATAGATCGTCCGAGGGGTAATCAGCCCCAGCATTTT.

This clonotype was counted between two and nine times. The chain recombines TRBV7-2 with TRBJ2-7, with D perhaps assigned TRBD1 or TRBD2 (6 bases each). Germline-derived CDR1 and CDR2 are SGHTA and FQGNSA. The CDR3 has 12 amino acids. V lost 5 bases, J lost 6 bases, and 11 bases lay in between. The CDR3 DNA reads TGTGCCAGCAGCCCGGGGGCGCTCGAGCAGTACTTC. It translates to CASSPGALEQYF.

This clonotype was picked up a small number of times. The chain links TRBV19 to TRBJ2-1, with TRBD2 matching 10 bases. Germline loops: CDR1 LNHDA, CDR2 SQIVND (reference sequence). The length of the CDR3 is 14 residues. J was trimmed by 10 bases and V by 3 bases; bases with no gene match: 6. The CDR3 loop reads CASSIVSSGGEQFF. CDR3 DNA: TGTGCCAGTAGTATCGTGTCTAGCGGGGGAGAGCAGTTCTTC.

The sample holds a few counts of this clonotype. J is TRBJ2-7 and V is TRBV7-8, with a weak D call TRBD2 (5 bases). The CDR3 loop spans 15 amino acids. Trimming removed 5 bases from V and 2 bases from J, with 16 bases in between. CDR1 and CDR2 (germline): SGHVS, FQNEAQ. CDR3 sequence reads: CASSRIPGIPYEQYF. DNA of the CDR3: TGTGCCAGCAGCAGAATCCCGGGAATCCCCTACGAGCAGTACTTC.

The chain couples TRBV7-9 to TRBJ2-1; 8 bases are shared with TRBD2. Trimming removed 3 bases from V and 4 bases from J; junction bases left unmatched: 11. Germline loops: CDR1 SEHNR, CDR2 FQNEAQ (reference sequence). CDR3 length: 17 amino acids. The DNA for the CDR3 is TGTGCCAGCAGCTTGATCCCTGGTAGCGGGGAATACAATGAGCAGTTCTTC. Translation gives CASSLIPGSGEYNEQFF.

This clonotype was found many times. The chain links TRBV3-1 to TRBJ2-5; 11 positions agree with TRBD1. CDR3 size: 15 residues. V shed 3 bases and J 4 bases; nucleotides not matched to a gene: 4. The germline V gene has CDR1 LGHDT and CDR2 YNNKEL (reference sequence). CDR3 bases: TGTGCCAGCAGCCAGGGACAGGGGGTGGGAGAGACCCAGTACTTC. This codes for CASSQGQGVGETQYF.

This clonotype was counted only a few times. The V gene is TRBV25-1, the J gene TRBJ2-7; unclear D gene. Trimming took 3 bases from V and 3 from J, leaving 9 bases between them. The CDR3 sequence is 13 residues long. Germline V CDR1 and CDR2: MGHDK, SYGVNS. The CDR3 reads CASSDVVDYEQYF. DNA of the CDR3: TGTGCCAGCAGTGACGTGGTAGACTACGAGCAGTACTTC.